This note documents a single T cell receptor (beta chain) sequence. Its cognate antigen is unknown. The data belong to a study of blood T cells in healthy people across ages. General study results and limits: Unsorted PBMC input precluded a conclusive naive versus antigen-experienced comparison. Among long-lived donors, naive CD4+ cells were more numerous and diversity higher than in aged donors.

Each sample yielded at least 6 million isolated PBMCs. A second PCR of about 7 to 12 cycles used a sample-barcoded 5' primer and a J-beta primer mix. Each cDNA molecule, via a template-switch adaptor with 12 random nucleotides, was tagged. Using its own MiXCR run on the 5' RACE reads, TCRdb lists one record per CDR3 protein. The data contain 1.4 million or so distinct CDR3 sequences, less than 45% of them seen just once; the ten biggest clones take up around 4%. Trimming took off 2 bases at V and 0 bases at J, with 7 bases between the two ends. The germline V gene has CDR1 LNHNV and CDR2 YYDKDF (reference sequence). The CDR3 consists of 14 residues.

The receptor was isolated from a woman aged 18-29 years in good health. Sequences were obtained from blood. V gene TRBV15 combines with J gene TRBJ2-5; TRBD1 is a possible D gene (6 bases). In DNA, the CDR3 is TGTGCCACCAGCAGAACAGGGAACCAAGAGACCCAGTACTTC. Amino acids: CATSRTGNQETQYF.